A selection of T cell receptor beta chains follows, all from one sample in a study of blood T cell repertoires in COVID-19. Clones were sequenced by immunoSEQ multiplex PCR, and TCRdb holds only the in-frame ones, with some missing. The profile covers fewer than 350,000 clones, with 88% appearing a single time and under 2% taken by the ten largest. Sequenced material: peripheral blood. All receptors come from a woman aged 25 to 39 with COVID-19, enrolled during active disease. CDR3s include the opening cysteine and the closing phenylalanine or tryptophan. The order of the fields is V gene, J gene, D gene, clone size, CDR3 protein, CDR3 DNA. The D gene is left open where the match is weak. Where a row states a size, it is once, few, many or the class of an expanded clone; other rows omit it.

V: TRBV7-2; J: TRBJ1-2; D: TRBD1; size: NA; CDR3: CASSTRDRVDGYTF; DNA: TGTGCCAGCAGCACCCGGGACAGGGTCGATGGCTACACCTTC
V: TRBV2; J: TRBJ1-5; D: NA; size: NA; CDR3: CASSEVQNQPQHF; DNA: TGTGCCAGCAGTGAAGTTCAGAATCAGCCCCAGCATTTT
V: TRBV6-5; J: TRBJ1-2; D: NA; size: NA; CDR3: CASNPTGLNYDGYTF; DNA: TGTGCCAGCAATCCCACGGGGTTGAACTACGATGGCTACACCTTC
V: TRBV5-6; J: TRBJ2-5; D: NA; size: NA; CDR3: CASSLVKTQYF; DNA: TGTGCCAGCAGCTTGGTTAAGACCCAGTACTTC
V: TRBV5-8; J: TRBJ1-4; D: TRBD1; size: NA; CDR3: CASSGHGTGGAEKLFF; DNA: TGTGCCAGCAGCGGACACGGGACAGGGGGCGCCGAAAAACTGTTTTTT
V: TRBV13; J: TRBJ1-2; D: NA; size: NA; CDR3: CASSLFSARASYGYTF; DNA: TGTGCCAGCAGCTTATTCTCAGCGAGGGCTAGCTATGGCTACACCTTC
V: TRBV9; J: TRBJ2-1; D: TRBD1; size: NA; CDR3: CASSVQGAAYNEQFF; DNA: TGTGCCAGCAGCGTTCAGGGGGCGGCTTACAATGAGCAGTTCTTC
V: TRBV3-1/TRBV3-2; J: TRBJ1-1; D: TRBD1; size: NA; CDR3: CASSQHQGVTEAFF; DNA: TGTGCCAGCAGCCAACACCAGGGGGTCACTGAAGCTTTCTTT
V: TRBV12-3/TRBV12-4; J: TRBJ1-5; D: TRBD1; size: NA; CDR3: CASGAQGGQPQHF; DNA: TGTGCCAGCGGGGCGCAGGGGGGTCAGCCCCAGCATTTT
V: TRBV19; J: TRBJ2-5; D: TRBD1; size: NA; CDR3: CASRTTGSMETQYF; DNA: TGTGCCAGTAGGACGACAGGGTCAATGGAGACCCAGTACTTC
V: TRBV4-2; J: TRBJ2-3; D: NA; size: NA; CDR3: CASSPGLDTDTQYF; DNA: TGTGCCAGCAGCCCTGGACTGGACACAGATACGCAGTATTTT
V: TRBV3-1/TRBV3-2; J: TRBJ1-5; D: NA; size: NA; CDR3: CASSHAGNQPQHF; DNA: TGTGCCAGCAGCCATGCAGGAAATCAGCCCCAGCATTTT
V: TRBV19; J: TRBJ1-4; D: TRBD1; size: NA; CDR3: CATGQGPQADEKLFF; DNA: TGTGCCACTGGACAGGGGCCCCAAGCAGACGAAAAACTGTTTTTT
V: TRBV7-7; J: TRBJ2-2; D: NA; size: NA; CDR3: CASSLSPIGAGELFF; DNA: TGTGCTAGCAGCTTATCCCCAATAGGGGCCGGGGAGCTGTTTTTT
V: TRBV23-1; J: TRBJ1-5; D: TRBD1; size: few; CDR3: CASSRLEGAPGCNQPQHF; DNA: TGCGCCAGCAGTCGCCTCGAGGGGGCGCCTGGTTGCAATCAGCCCCAGCATTTT
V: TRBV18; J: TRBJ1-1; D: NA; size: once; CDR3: CASSPQGRNTEAFF; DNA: TGTGCCAGCTCACCACAGGGGCGGAACACTGAAGCTTTCTTT
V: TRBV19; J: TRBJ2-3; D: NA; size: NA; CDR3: CASSSLSDTQYF; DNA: TGTGCCAGTAGCTCTCTGTCGGATACGCAGTATTTT
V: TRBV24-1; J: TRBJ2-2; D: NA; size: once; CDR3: CATSPGTPNTGELFF; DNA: TGTGCCACCAGCCCCGGGACTCCGAACACCGGGGAGCTGTTTTTT
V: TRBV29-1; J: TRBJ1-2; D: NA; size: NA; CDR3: CSVGGGWDYGYTF; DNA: TGCAGCGTTGGTGGGGGGTGGGACTATGGCTACACCTTC
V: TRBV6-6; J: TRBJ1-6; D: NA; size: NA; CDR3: CASSYGQGGSPLHF; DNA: TGTGCCAGCAGTTACGGGCAGGGAGGTTCACCCCTCCACTTT
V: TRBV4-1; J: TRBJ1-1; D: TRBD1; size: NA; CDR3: CASSQPGTGTEAFF; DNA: TGCGCCAGCAGCCAACCCGGGACAGGGACTGAAGCTTTCTTT
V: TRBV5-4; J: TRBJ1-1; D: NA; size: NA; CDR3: CVSRTRGNTEAFF; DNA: TGTGTCAGCCGAACCAGGGGTAACACTGAAGCTTTCTTT
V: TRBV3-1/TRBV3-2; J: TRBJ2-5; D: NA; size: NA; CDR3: CASSQQGLETQYF; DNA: TGTGCCAGCAGCCAGCAGGGTTTAGAGACCCAGTACTTC
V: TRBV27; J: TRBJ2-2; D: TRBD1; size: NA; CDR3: CASSFPRGQETGELFF; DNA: TGTGCCAGCAGTTTTCCGAGGGGACAGGAGACCGGGGAGCTGTTTTTT